A selection of T cell receptor beta chains follows, all from one sample in a study of blood T cells in healthy people across ages. From the 5' RACE reads, TCRdb called clonotypes with MiXCR, one entry per CDR3 protein. Here the sample spans 1 million or so distinct CDR3 sequences, around 45% being singletons. Sequencing was performed on blood. The receptor set was obtained from a woman aged 55-75 years in good health. The CDR3 runs from the conserved cysteine through the conserved F or W. A D gene is named only where the DNA matches it firmly. Clone size is shown for a subset of rows, as once, few, many or a class of expanded clone.

J gene	clone size	V gene	D gene	CDR3 DNA	CDR3 protein
TRBJ2-7	-	TRBV15	TRBD1	TGTGCCACCAGCCCCGGGACAGGGTCAGGCGAGCAGTACTTC	CATSPGTGSGEQYF
TRBJ1-2	-	TRBV18	TRBD1	TGTGCCAGCTCACCACGACAGGGGTACTATGGCTACACCTTC	CASSPRQGYYGYTF
TRBJ2-7	-	TRBV28	TRBD2	TGTGCCAGCAGCGCGGGGGGACTAGCGGGATCCTACGAGCAGTACTTC	CASSAGGLAGSYEQYF
TRBJ2-7	few	TRBV27	TRBD2	TGTGCCATAACCTCAACCATAGGGCGGGAGAACCACTACGAGCAGTACTTC	CAITSTIGRENHYEQYF
TRBJ2-3	-	TRBV27	TRBD2	TGTGCCAGCACCTTGGGGACTAGCGGTACAAATACGCAGTATTTT	CASTLGTSGTNTQYF
TRBJ2-1	-	TRBV5-4	-	TGTGCCAGCAGCCCGGTTGGCGGGATCCTCCGGGGCAATGAGCAGTTCTTC	CASSPVGGILRGNEQFF
TRBJ2-5	few	TRBV28	-	TGTGCCAGCAGTTGGGTGACTAGTCGTCAAGAGACCCAGTACTTC	CASSWVTSRQETQYF
TRBJ2-7	many	TRBV28	TRBD1	TGTGCCAGCAGCCCTGGACAGGGCTACGAGCAGTACTTC	CASSPGQGYEQYF
TRBJ2-3	few	TRBV20-1	TRBD1	TGCAGTGCTAGAGGAAACAACAGGGGGCATGGAGATACGCAGTATTTT	CSARGNNRGHGDTQYF
TRBJ2-4	few	TRBV9	TRBD1	TGTGCCAGCAGCAGGGGGCATGCCAAAAACATTCAGTACTTC	CASSRGHAKNIQYF
TRBJ2-4	-	TRBV7-8	-	TGTGCCAGCAGCTTAGCTAGAGCCCCCAACGGGAGAAACATTCAGTACTTC	CASSLARAPNGRNIQYF
TRBJ2-3	few	TRBV28	TRBD1	TGTGCCATCAAAACTTCGGGACAGGGTTCAGATACGCAGTATTTT	CAIKTSGQGSDTQYF
TRBJ1-2	many	TRBV7-3	-	TGTGCCAGCAGCCAGGACAGCACTAACTATGGCTACACCTTC	CASSQDSTNYGYTF
TRBJ2-7	few	TRBV28	-	TGTGCCTGTAACTGGGGACGTTTGGACTCCTACGAGCAGTACTTC	CACNWGRLDSYEQYF
TRBJ2-5	few	TRBV7-9	TRBD1	TGTGCCAGCAGCTTGGGACAGTCGTACAATGAGCAGTACTTC	CASSLGQSYNEQYF
TRBJ2-1	few	TRBV20-1	-	TGCAGTGCTACTGCAAGCTCCTACAATGAGCAGTTCTTC	CSATASSYNEQFF
TRBJ2-1	-	TRBV3-1	TRBD2	TGTGCCAGCAGCCAAGGGACTAGCGGGAGGGGGAGGGAGCAGTTCTTC	CASSQGTSGRGREQFF
TRBJ2-3	many	TRBV5-1	TRBD1	TGCGCCAGCAGCGCCGGGACAGGGGTAACCACAGATACGCAGTATTTT	CASSAGTGVTTDTQYF
TRBJ2-1	-	TRBV20-1	-	TGCATGTGCCAGGAGTACAATGAGCAGTTCTTC	CMCQEYNEQFF
TRBJ2-1	many	TRBV12-3/TRBV12-4	TRBD2	TGTGCCAGCAGGGCTAGCGGGTCCTACAATGAGCAGTTCTTC	CASRASGSYNEQFF
TRBJ2-5	few	TRBV29-1	TRBD2	TGCAGCGTTCGGCTAGCGGGAGGCGAGACCCAGTACTTC	CSVRLAGGETQYF
TRBJ2-5	-	TRBV2	-	TGTGCCAGCGGAGAAACCGGGACCTTTCAAGAGACCCAGTACTTC	CASGETGTFQETQYF
TRBJ2-7	-	TRBV6-6	-	TGTGCCAGCAGTTACAACAGGCTCTACGAGCAGTACTTC	CASSYNRLYEQYF
TRBJ2-1	-	TRBV7-3	-	TGTGCCAGCAGCTTATTGCAAGGTCCTAGCTCCTACAATGAGCAGTTCTTC	CASSLLQGPSSYNEQFF
TRBJ2-7	-	TRBV28	-	TGTGCCAGCAGGCAATCAAAGGGGGCCTACGAGCAGTACTTC	CASRQSKGAYEQYF
TRBJ2-7	few	TRBV9	TRBD2	TGTGCCAGCAGCGTAGCGGGGACTAGCGTGTACGAGCAGTACTTC	CASSVAGTSVYEQYF
TRBJ2-3	-	TRBV9	-	TGTGCCAGCAGCGTAGCTTCCGGGGAAGGAGATACGCAGTATTTT	CASSVASGEGDTQYF
TRBJ2-3	-	TRBV20-1	TRBD2	TGCAGTGCTAGGGGGGTACTAGCGGGGCGCACAGATACGCAGTATTTT	CSARGVLAGRTDTQYF
TRBJ2-7	few	TRBV4-1	TRBD2	TGCGCCAGCAGCCATAGCGGGAGCTTTTACGAGCAGTACTTC	CASSHSGSFYEQYF
TRBJ1-6	once	TRBV2	TRBD1	TGTGCCAGCTCCAGGGACAGGCCGAGTTCACCCCTCCACTTT	CASSRDRPSSPLHF
TRBJ2-5	-	TRBV7-8	TRBD1	TGTGCCAGCAGCCCCTCAAGGGACAGGGGGCTTGAGACCCAGTACTTC	CASSPSRDRGLETQYF
TRBJ1-2	-	TRBV20-1	TRBD1	TGCAGTGCTGATCCAGGGGGAATGGAGGGCTACACCTTC	CSADPGGMEGYTF
TRBJ2-3	-	TRBV6-5	-	TGTGCCACCACGCCCGGGGGCAGCCGACCAGATACGCAGTATTTT	CATTPGGSRPDTQYF
TRBJ2-7	many	TRBV5-5	-	TGTGCCAGCAGCTTGTTCCCGACAGGTTATTCCTACGAGCAGTACTTC	CASSLFPTGYSYEQYF
TRBJ2-4	few	TRBV28	-	TGTGCCAGCAGTGTACAGAATGCCAAAAACATTCAGTACTTC	CASSVQNAKNIQYF
TRBJ2-5	-	TRBV12-3/TRBV12-4	TRBD2	TGTGCCAGCAGCCTAGGACGAGCGGGAGGGGAGACCCAGTACTTC	CASSLGRAGGETQYF
TRBJ2-3	-	TRBV5-1	-	TGCGCCAGCAGCTTGTGGGATAGCACAGATACGCAGTATTTT	CASSLWDSTDTQYF
TRBJ2-1	few	TRBV29-1	-	TGCAGCGTTGAAGACCCACCCGGTAAGCGGAAATCCTACAATGAGCAGTTCTTC	CSVEDPPGKRKSYNEQFF
TRBJ2-3	-	TRBV20-1	-	TGCAGTGCTACGGGGGGCACAGATACGCAGTATTTT	CSATGGTDTQYF
TRBJ2-5	-	TRBV20-1	TRBD2	TGCGGTGCTAGTAAACCGGGACTAGGGGGGGAGCAGTACTTC	CGASKPGLGGEQYF
TRBJ2-7	many	TRBV29-1	TRBD1	TGCAGCATTTACGGGACAGACTACGAGCAGTACTTC	CSIYGTDYEQYF
TRBJ2-7	-	TRBV2	TRBD2	TGTGCCAGCAGTGAATCAACCCGGACTAGCGGGAGATCCGACGAGCAGTACTTC	CASSESTRTSGRSDEQYF